The clone carrying this T cell receptor (beta chain) was detected a few times. The CDR3 loop spans 15 amino acids. V gave up 7 bases and J gave up 5 bases; unmatched junction bases: 11. CDR1 is SGHKS, CDR2 YYEKEE, per germline (reference sequence). The data originate from a study of T cells in Graves' hyperthyroidism and ophthalmopathy. The source material, RNA transcripts, was used to amplify TCR beta CDR3 regions. The primer set for the first-round RT-PCR of the TCR CDR3 was HTBI. In TCRdb, the multiplex PCR reads were re-called with MiXCR into one record per CDR3 protein. The top ten hold 3% to 4% of the sample, which has approximately 600,000 distinct CDR3 sequences, about 17% seen once.

The receptor comes from a woman younger than 45 with Graves' hyperthyroidism. The source material was blood. The V and J genes are TRBV5-5 and TRBJ1-4; 7 bases map to TRBD1. CDR3 sequence reads: CASRLRGPTNEKLFF. In nucleotides, the CDR3 is TGTGCCAGCCGACTTAGGGGGCCGACGAATGAAAAACTGTTTTTT.